The 14 T cell receptor beta chains below all came from one sample that was sequenced in a study of T cells in Graves' hyperthyroidism and ophthalmopathy. The source material, RNA transcripts, was used to amplify TCR beta CDR3 regions. The HTBI primer set was used in a first-round RT-PCR of the TCR CDR3. TCRdb re-derived calls from the multiplex PCR reads in MiXCR, one entry per CDR3 protein. The table includes hundreds of thousands of distinct CDR3 sequences, around 14% detected once. Sequencing input: blood. These TCRs come from a woman aged 25 to 45 with Graves' hyperthyroidism that later progressed to Graves' ophthalmopathy.

The chain has TRBV5-4 and TRBJ2-5, with 11 nucleotides matching TRBD2. The CDR3 sequence is 16 residues long. Germline CDR1 is SGHNT and CDR2 is YYREEE (reference sequence). The V segment lost 4 bases and the J segment 0 bases; nucleotides outside the gene matches: 5. The CDR3 loop reads CASSVGTSGYQETQYF. In nucleotides, the CDR3 is TGTGCCAGCAGCGTAGGGACTAGCGGCTACCAAGAGACCCAGTACTTC.

This clonotype was counted at least ten times. V and J are TRBV19 and TRBJ2-6, with D tentatively TRBD1 (6 bases). This CDR3 comprises 15 residues. Germline V gene data show CDR1 as LNHDA and CDR2 as SQIVND (reference sequence). Deletions cut 4 bases from V and 3 bases from J, with 10 bases between. CDR3 residues: CASSNQGYGANVLTF. CDR3 nucleotides: TGTGCCAGTAGTAACCAGGGGTATGGGGCCAACGTCCTGACTTTC.

This clonotype has ten or more counts. The chain joins TRBV7-9 to TRBJ2-7; D tentatively fits TRBD1 or TRBD2 (7 bases each). V was shortened by 7 bases and J by 3 bases, with 19 bases between the two germline ends. The germline CDR1 and CDR2 sequences are SEHNR and FQNEAQ (reference sequence). CDR3 length equals 15 residues. CDR3 nucleotide sequence: TGTGCCAGCACACCGGGGGGACAGTCCCACTACGAGCAGTACTTC. Amino acid sequence: CASTPGGQSHYEQYF.

This clonotype was recorded a few times. This rearrangement joins TRBV11-2 to TRBJ2-7; 9 bases are shared with TRBD1. Germline V gene sequence: CDR1 SGHAT, CDR2 FQNNGV. The V segment lost 3 bases and the J segment 5 bases; nucleotides outside the gene matches: 5. The CDR3 sequence is 14 residues long. The chain's CDR3 is CASSLTGQGHEQYF. The CDR3 DNA reads as TGTGCCAGCAGCTTGACGGGACAGGGCCACGAGCAGTACTTC.

This chain connects TRBV15 to TRBJ1-2, with D unresolved. This CDR3 has 15 residues. V was shortened by 0 bases and J by 5 bases, with 13 bases between the two germline ends. Germline CDR1 is LNHNV and CDR2 is YYDKDF (reference sequence). Here the CDR3 DNA reads TGTGCCACCAGCAGAGAACTGGACCTTTTTTATGGCTACACCTTC. Residues: CATSRELDLFYGYTF.

The chain uses TRBV9 and TRBJ2-7; D is uncertain. V was trimmed by 4 bases and J by 5 bases, leaving 13 bases between them. Germline lookup yields CDR1 SGDLS and CDR2 YYNGEE. The CDR3 is 13 residues long. CDR3 protein: CASSSGSINEQYF. For the CDR3, the DNA is TGTGCCAGCAGCTCAGGTAGCATCAACGAGCAGTACTTC.

Ten or more counts support this clonotype. This chain connects TRBV28 to TRBJ2-2; D is unresolved. Germline CDR1 is MDHEN and CDR2 is SYDVKM. The CDR3 consists of 15 residues. Trimming removed 5 bases at V and 3 bases at J, with 13 bases between. CDR3 sequence (DNA): TGTGCCAGCAGTGACCCCCCGGGTCACACCGGGGAGCTGTTTTTT. This encodes CASSDPPGHTGELFF.

The rearrangement links TRBV3-1 to TRBJ1-4, with D possibly matching TRBD1 (6 bases). The CDR3 spans 17 residues. Trimming pared 1 base from V and 7 bases from J, leaving 19 bases between. Germline CDR1 reads LGHDT; CDR2 reads YNNKEL (reference sequence). This CDR3 reads CASSQGPMGAGGEKLFF. The CDR3 DNA reads as TGTGCCAGCAGCCAAGGACCTATGGGGGCGGGAGGTGAAAAACTGTTTTTT.

Only a few counts were recorded for this clonotype. The chain links TRBV13 to TRBJ1-3; no clear D gene. Germline V gene data show CDR1 as PRHDT and CDR2 as FYEKMQ (reference sequence). V was pared by 2 bases and J by 3 bases, with 14 bases between. This CDR3 region has 16 residues. CDR3 nucleotide sequence: TGTGCCAGCAGCTTATATGAGGGAAGGTTTGGAAACACCATATATTTT. Its protein product is CASSLYEGRFGNTIYF. Filled out from reference TRBV13 and TRBJ1-3, the complete variable domain reads AAGVIQSPRHLIKEKRETATLKCYPIPRHDTVYWYQQGPGQDPQFLISFYEKMQSDKGSIPDRFSAQQFSDYHSELNMSSLELGDSALYFCASSLYEGRFGNTIYFGEGSWLTVV.

In the case of this clonotype: This could be a read error, since a much larger clone is one nucleotide away. This chain uses TRBV19 with TRBJ2-3; D tentatively reads TRBD1 or TRBD2 (6 bases each). This CDR3 contains 16 residues. Germline V gene sequence: CDR1 LNHDA, CDR2 SQIVND (reference sequence). Here the CDR3 DNA reads TGTGCCAGTAGTGTAGAGGTGGAGGGGGGATGGAATACGCAGTATTTT. Its protein product is CASSVEVEGGWNTQYF. Complete variable domain (other parts from reference TRBV19 and TRBJ2-3): DGGITQSPKYLFRKEGQNVTLSCEQNLNHDAMYWYRQDPGQGLRLIYYSQIVNDFQKGDIAEGYSVSREKKESFPLTVTSAQKNPTAFYLCASSVEVEGGWNTQYFGPGTRLTVL.

Only a few counts were recorded for this clonotype. The rearrangement links TRBV5-6 to TRBJ2-1; D is uncertain. The CDR3 consists of 15 residues. Germline V gene sequence: CDR1 SGHDT, CDR2 YYEEEE. V gave up 4 bases and J gave up 0 bases, with 11 bases separating them. In DNA, the CDR3 is TGTGCCAGCAGCCCGACGGAGAGCTCCTACAATGAGCAGTTCTTC. Its protein product is CASSPTESSYNEQFF.

This clonotype was counted ten times or more. Germline is not matched at one junction end, which may reflect a read error. V usage is TRBV5-1 and J usage is TRBJ2-2, with D possibly TRBD1 on 6 matching bases. CDR1 and CDR2 from the germline V gene are SGHRS and YFSETQ. CDR3 length: 15 residues. CDR3 sequence (DNA): TGCGCCAGCAGATTGGGGGACACCTACACCGGGGAGCTGTTTTTT. This gives the protein CASRLGDTYTGELFF. Full variable domain (outside the CDR3, taken from reference TRBV5-1 and TRBJ2-2): KAGVTQTPRYLIKTRGQQVTLSCSPISGHRSVSWYQQTPGQGLQFLFEYFSETQRNKGNFPGRFSGRQFSNSRSEMNVSTLELGDSALYLCASRLGDTYTGELFFGEGSRLTVL.

This clonotype has only a few counts. This rearrangement joins TRBV7-2 to TRBJ2-2, with TRBD2 as a possible D gene (5 bases). The CDR3 sequence is 15 residues long. The germline CDR1 and CDR2 sequences are SGHTA and FQGNSA. V gave up 1 base and J gave up 5 bases, with 11 bases separating them. This CDR3 is CASSLGVARTGELFF. DNA for the CDR3: TGTGCCAGCAGCTTAGGGGTAGCGAGGACCGGGGAGCTGTTTTTT.

This clonotype appeared many times. The rearrangement uses TRBV11-2 and TRBJ1-3; D unclear. This CDR3 is built from 12 residues. Germline V lookup: CDR1 SGHAT, CDR2 FQNNGV. V shed 3 bases and J shed 4 bases, with 4 bases lying between them. The CDR3 sequence is CASSFTGNTIYF. CDR3 sequence (DNA): TGTGCCAGCAGCTTTACAGGAAACACCATATATTTT.